Each of the 27 T cell receptor beta chains below was sequenced from the same sample in a study of cytomegalovirus exposure and HLA in healthy donors. The PCR made use of 60 Vbeta and 13 Jbeta primers. Profiled with immunoSEQ multiplex PCR; TCRdb holds only in-frame clones, not every one. The sample carries 150,000 to 200,000 clones, roughly 79% recorded once. The sequencing input was PBMCs. Source of these receptors: a woman aged 40 to 50 in good health and CMV-seronegative.

This chain connects TRBV6-5 to TRBJ2-1; 7 nucleotides agree with TRBD1. The CDR3 runs to 13 residues. The V and J ends lost 5 bases and 8 bases, in that order; junction bases with no gene match: 6. Germline V gene data show CDR1 as MNHEY and CDR2 as SVGAGI. CDR3 nucleotides: TGTGCCAGCAGTAACAGGGGACGGGATGAGCAGTTCTTC. This codes for CASSNRGRDEQFF.

V is TRBV6-1 and J is TRBJ2-7, with D possibly matching TRBD1 (6 bases). The germline gives CDR1 MNHNS, CDR2 SASEGT. The germline V and J ends were trimmed by 8 bases and 6 bases, with 20 bases remaining between them. The CDR3 is 14 residues long. CDR3 in DNA: TGTGCCAGCTCCTCGGGACACCCTGTCGGCGAGCAGTACTTC. Residues: CASSSGHPVGEQYF.

A few counts support this clone. V gene TRBV30 combines with J gene TRBJ2-5, with 7 bases aligning to TRBD1. V trimming: 4 bases; J trimming: 2 bases; junction bases outside the gene matches: 4. The CDR3 has 13 residues. Germline V gene data show CDR1 as GTSNPN and CDR2 as SVGIG (reference sequence). Here the CDR3 reads CAWTRGSQETQYF. CDR3 nucleotide sequence: TGTGCCTGGACCAGGGGGAGTCAAGAGACCCAGTACTTC.

The chain couples TRBV28 to TRBJ1-3; no reliable D call. In germline, CDR1 is MDHEN, CDR2 SYDVKM. V was clipped by 7 bases and J by 8 bases, with 18 bases between them. The CDR3 spans 14 residues. The CDR3 here is CASKEEGSEYTIYF. The CDR3 DNA is TGTGCCAGCAAGGAAGAGGGCTCGGAGTACACCATATATTTT.

Concerning this clone: Mismatch with germline at one junction end may stem from a read error. V is TRBV7-7 and J is TRBJ2-7; D may be TRBD1 (5 bases). The CDR3 spans 15 residues. Germline V gives CDR1 SSHAT, CDR2 FNYEAQ (reference sequence). The CDR3 DNA follows: TGTGCTAGCAGCCCGACAGTTTCGAGCTCCTACGAGCAGTACTTC. It yields the protein CASSPTVSSSYEQYF.

The table lists this clone with a count of one. V and J are TRBV11-3 and TRBJ2-1; possible D gene TRBD2, 6 bases. The germline V gene encodes CDR1 SGHNT and CDR2 YENEEA. Trimming pared 5 bases from V and 10 bases from J, leaving 15 bases between. The CDR3 is 13 residues long. CDR3 in DNA: TGTGCCAGCAGCCCCCTGGGACTTCTCGAGCAGTTCTTC. Translating it yields CASSPLGLLEQFF.

This rearrangement joins TRBV30 to TRBJ1-4; a possible D gene is TRBD1 (6 bases). The CDR3 extends over 13 amino acids. Per the germline V gene, CDR1 is GTSNPN and CDR2 is SVGIG (reference sequence). The ends were cut back, 4 bases at V and 10 bases at J, with 16 bases in the middle. The CDR3 region has the DNA TGTGCCTGGACTCGGGGGCCGGGGGGAAAACTGTTTTTT. Protein sequence: CAWTRGPGGKLFF. The full variable domain, rest sourced from reference TRBV30 and TRBJ1-4, is SQTIHQWPATLVQPVGSPLSLECTVEGTSNPNLYWYRQAAGRGLQLLFYSVGIGQISSEVPQNLSASRPQDRQFILSSKKLLLSDSGFYLCAWTRGPGGKLFFGSGTQLSVL.

The chain has TRBV7-2 and TRBJ2-7; perhaps TRBD2 as D (6 bases). The germline V gene has CDR1 SGHTA and CDR2 FQGNSA. The CDR3 spans 16 residues. V shed 0 bases and J shed 3 bases, with 15 bases lying between them. The CDR3 spells CASSLAGGLWFYEQYF. The DNA of the CDR3 is TGTGCCAGCAGCTTAGCTGGCGGACTATGGTTCTACGAGCAGTACTTC.

V and J are TRBV19 and TRBJ2-7, with D maybe TRBD1 (5 bases). Germline CDR1 reads LNHDA; CDR2 reads SQIVND (reference sequence). V was cut by 1 base and J by 2 bases, with 12 bases left in between. The CDR3 loop spans 15 amino acids. The CDR3 region is CASSIGAGLAYEQYF. CDR3 nucleotides: TGTGCCAGTAGTATAGGGGCAGGGTTGGCCTACGAGCAGTACTTC.

As concerns this clone: Relative to the germline gene, one junction end is altered; a read error may explain this. V and J are TRBV5-1 and TRBJ2-6, with TRBD1 as a possible D gene (6 bases). The length of the CDR3 is 16 residues. Germline CDR1 SGHRS, CDR2 YFSETQ. As DNA, the CDR3 is TGCGCCAGCAGGTTGGGGGCTTCTGCTGGGGCCAACGTCCTGACTTTC. Its protein product is CASRLGASAGANVLTF.

The chain carries TRBV2 and TRBJ2-7; tentative D call: TRBD1 (5 bases). Germline V CDR1 and CDR2: SNHLY, FYNNEI. The CDR3 runs to 12 residues. The V end was cut by 4 bases, the J end by 6 bases, with 10 bases between. The CDR3 coding sequence is TGTGCCAGCAGTGTCTTGGGGCGCGAGCAGTACTTC. The encoded protein is CASSVLGREQYF.

The chain links TRBV19 to TRBJ2-1; D remains unclear. The V end lost 5 bases, the J end lost 3 bases, and 14 bases lay between the germline ends. CDR1 and CDR2 from the germline V gene are LNHDA and SQIVND (reference sequence). The CDR3 is 15 residues long. DNA for the CDR3: TGTGCCAGTAGTGTCCGACACATAGGCTACAATGAGCAGTTCTTC. Its protein product is CASSVRHIGYNEQFF. Filled out from reference TRBV19 and TRBJ2-1, the complete variable domain reads DGGITQSPKYLFRKEGQNVTLSCEQNLNHDAMYWYRQDPGQGLRLIYYSQIVNDFQKGDIAEGYSVSREKKESFPLTVTSAQKNPTAFYLCASSVRHIGYNEQFFGPGTRLTVL.

The chain employs TRBV30 and TRBJ2-3; D uncertain. The CDR3 covers 11 residues. CDR1 and CDR2 (germline): GTSNPN, SVGIG (reference sequence). Trimming pared 4 bases from V and 4 bases from J, leaving 6 bases between. The CDR3, as DNA: TGTGCCTGGACAGTCGCAGATACGCAGTATTTT. Its protein is CAWTVADTQYF.

This clone has just a few counts. The chain links TRBV11-3 to TRBJ1-2, with no clear D. The ends were cut back, 8 bases at V and 3 bases at J, with 19 bases in the middle. The CDR3 consists of 15 residues. Germline V CDR1 and CDR2: SGHNT, YENEEA. CDR3 sequence: CASSNSLEHDYGYTF. CDR3 DNA sequence: TGTGCCAGCTCGAATTCCTTGGAGCATGACTATGGCTACACCTTC.

This clone is a singleton in its sample. This chain uses TRBV7-3 with TRBJ1-1; the D is unclear. Germline V gene data show CDR1 as SGHTA and CDR2 as FQGTGA. The CDR3 has 13 amino acids. The V end lost 5 bases, the J end lost 4 bases, and 11 bases lay between the germline ends. In nucleotides, the CDR3 is TGTGCCAGCAGCCGCCGACAAAGCACTGAAGCTTTCTTT. It is translated as CASSRRQSTEAFF.

A remark on this clone: The same CDR3 can be traced to other DNA sequences in this sample. V is TRBV5-1 and J is TRBJ2-3; a possible D gene is TRBD1 (6 bases). V was trimmed by 2 bases and J by 2 bases, leaving 9 bases between them. Germline assignment: CDR1 SGHRS and CDR2 YFSETQ. The CDR3 has 14 amino acids. The CDR3 DNA sequence: TGCGCCAGCAGCTTACAGGGACACACAGATACGCAGTATTTT. Its translation is CASSLQGHTDTQYF.

This clone was observed once. J is TRBJ2-7 and V is TRBV6-4; TRBD2 matches 9 bases. Per the germline V gene, CDR1 is MRHNA and CDR2 is SNTAGT. The CDR3 totals 15 residues. Trimming at V came to 6 bases and at J to 0 bases, leaving 6 bases not matched to a gene. This CDR3 is CASSGLASSSYEQYF. The CDR3 DNA follows: TGTGCCAGCAGCGGACTAGCGTCGAGCTCCTACGAGCAGTACTTC.

The J gene is TRBJ2-1, the V gene TRBV9, with no clear D. The CDR3 runs 16 residues. CDR1 SGDLS and CDR2 YYNGEE come from the germline V gene. Trimming took 0 bases from V and 6 from J, leaving 16 bases between them. The CDR3 nucleotides read TGTGCCAGCAGCGTAGCTCTATCTTGGTCTACCAATGAGCAGTTCTTC. It yields the protein CASSVALSWSTNEQFF.

This clone occurred once. The chain has TRBV9 and TRBJ2-2; 10 nucleotides line up with TRBD1. This CDR3 has 16 residues. Germline trimming cut 4 bases from V and 6 bases from J; bases unmatched to any gene: 9. CDR1 is SGDLS and CDR2 is YYNGEE in the germline V gene. The CDR3 sequence is CASSPRDRGEAGELFF. In DNA form, the CDR3 reads TGTGCCAGCAGCCCCCGGGACAGGGGAGAAGCCGGGGAGCTGTTTTTT.

This sequence joins TRBV29-1 and TRBJ1-3, with D possibly TRBD1 on 6 matching bases. Trimming took off 4 bases at V and 0 bases at J, with 7 bases between the two ends. The CDR3 spans 13 residues. Germline V gene data show CDR1 as SQVTM and CDR2 as ANQGSEA. The CDR3 DNA follows: TGCAGCGTTGCCAGGGGCTCTGGAAACACCATATATTTT. Translating gives CSVARGSGNTIYF.

The chain links TRBV7-3 to TRBJ2-7; TRBD2 agrees at 7 bases. The CDR3 totals 15 residues. Trimming at V came to 2 bases and at J to 4 bases, leaving 8 bases not matched to a gene. In germline, CDR1 is SGHTA, CDR2 FQGTGA. CDR3 nucleotides: TGTGCCAGCAGCTTAGAGGGAGGGCCTGGATACGAGCAGTACTTC. This encodes CASSLEGGPGYEQYF.

This clone appeared a few times. CDR3 sequence reads: CSVDADSWTGTEAFF. For the CDR3, the DNA is TGCAGCGTTGATGCTGATAGCTGGACAGGGACTGAAGCTTTCTTT. This chain uses TRBV29-1 with TRBJ1-1; 8 bases match TRBD1. J was trimmed by 5 bases and V by 3 bases; bases with no gene match: 11. The CDR3 has 15 amino acids. Per germline, CDR1 SQVTM and CDR2 ANQGSEA.

Only a few counts were recorded for this clone. The chain couples TRBV30 to TRBJ1-4; 7 bases line up with TRBD1. Looked up from germline, CDR1 is GTSNPN and CDR2 is SVGIG (reference sequence). The CDR3 runs 15 residues. Trimming at V came to 3 bases and at J to 5 bases, leaving 9 bases not matched to a gene. The CDR3 region is CAWRGFGQVNEKLFF. The CDR3 DNA sequence: TGTGCCTGGAGGGGCTTCGGACAGGTGAATGAAAAACTGTTTTTT.

This chain links TRBV6-6 with TRBJ1-3, with D unresolved. CDR3 length: 16 residues. The germline CDR1 and CDR2 sequences are MNHNY and SVGAGI (reference sequence). V was shortened by 0 bases and J by 4 bases, with 13 bases between the two germline ends. CDR3 sequence: CASSYSRRAEGNTIYF. CDR3 DNA: TGTGCCAGCAGTTACTCGAGGCGGGCGGAGGGAAACACCATATATTTT.

The chain recombines TRBV28 with TRBJ2-7, with D perhaps matching TRBD2 (7 bases). CDR1 and CDR2 (germline): MDHEN, SYDVKM. CDR3 length equals 15 residues. Trimming took 7 bases from V and 4 from J, leaving 20 bases between them. CDR3 amino acids: CASTEGGGGMYEQYF. The DNA for the CDR3 is TGTGCCAGCACCGAAGGAGGGGGGGGTATGTACGAGCAGTACTTC.

This clone occurred a few times. The chain combines TRBV7-9 with TRBJ1-1; D call uncertain. This CDR3 spans 13 amino acids. V was pared by 6 bases and J by 2 bases, with 10 bases between. Germline V gene lookup returns CDR1 SEHNR and CDR2 FQNEAQ (reference sequence). CDR3 coding DNA: TGTGCCAGCAGTAACCAGGCCAACACTGAAGCTTTCTTT. This sequence encodes CASSNQANTEAFF.

This chain links TRBV21-1 with TRBJ1-1; the table calls TRBD1, which could not be checked here. TRBV21-1 is deemed a pseudogene. CDR3 size: 13 residues. CDR3 sequence: CATQRQGNTEAFF. In DNA form, the CDR3 reads TGTGCCACCCAAAGACAGGGGAACACTGAAGCTTTCTTT.